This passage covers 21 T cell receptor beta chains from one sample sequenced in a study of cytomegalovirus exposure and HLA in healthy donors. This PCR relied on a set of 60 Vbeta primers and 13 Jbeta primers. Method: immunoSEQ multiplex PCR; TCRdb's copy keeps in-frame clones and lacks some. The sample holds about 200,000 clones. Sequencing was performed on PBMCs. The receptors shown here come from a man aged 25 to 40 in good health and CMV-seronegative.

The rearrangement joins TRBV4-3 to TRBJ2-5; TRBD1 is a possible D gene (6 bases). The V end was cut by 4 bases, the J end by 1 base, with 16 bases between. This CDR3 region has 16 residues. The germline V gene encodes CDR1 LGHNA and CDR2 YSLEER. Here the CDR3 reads CASSLVYRDTQETQYF. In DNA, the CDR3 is TGCGCCAGCAGCCTTGTCTACCGGGACACCCAAGAGACCCAGTACTTC.

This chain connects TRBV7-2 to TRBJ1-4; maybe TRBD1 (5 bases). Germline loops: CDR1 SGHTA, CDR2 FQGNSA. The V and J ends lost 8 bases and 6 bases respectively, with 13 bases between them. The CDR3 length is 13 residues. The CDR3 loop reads CASGGEDYEKLFF. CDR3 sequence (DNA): TGTGCCAGCGGGGGGGAAGATTATGAAAAACTGTTTTTT.

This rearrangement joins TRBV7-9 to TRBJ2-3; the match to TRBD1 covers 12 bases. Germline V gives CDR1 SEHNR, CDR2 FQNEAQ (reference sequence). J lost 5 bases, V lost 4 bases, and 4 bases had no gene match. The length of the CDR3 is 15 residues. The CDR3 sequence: CASSSRDRGLDTQYF. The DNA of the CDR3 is TGTGCCAGCAGCTCCCGGGACAGGGGGCTAGATACGCAGTATTTT.

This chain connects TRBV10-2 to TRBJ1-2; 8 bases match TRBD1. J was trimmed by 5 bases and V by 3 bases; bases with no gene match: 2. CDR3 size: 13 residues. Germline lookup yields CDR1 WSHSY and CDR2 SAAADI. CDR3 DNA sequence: TGCGCCAGCAGTGACGACAGGGGATATGGCTACACCTTC. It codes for CASSDDRGYGYTF.

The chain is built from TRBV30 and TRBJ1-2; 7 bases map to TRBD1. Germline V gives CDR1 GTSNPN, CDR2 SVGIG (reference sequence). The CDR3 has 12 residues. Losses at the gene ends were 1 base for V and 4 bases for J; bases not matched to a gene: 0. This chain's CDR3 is CAWSGQGYGYTF. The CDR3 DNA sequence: TGTGCCTGGAGTGGACAGGGCTATGGCTACACCTTC.

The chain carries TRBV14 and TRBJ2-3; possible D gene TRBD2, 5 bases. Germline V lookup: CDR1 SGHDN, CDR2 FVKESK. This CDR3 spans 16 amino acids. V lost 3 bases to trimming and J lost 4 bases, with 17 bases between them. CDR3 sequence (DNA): TGTGCCAGCAGCCATGTACTGGGTCGGGGAGCAGATACGCAGTATTTT. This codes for CASSHVLGRGADTQYF.

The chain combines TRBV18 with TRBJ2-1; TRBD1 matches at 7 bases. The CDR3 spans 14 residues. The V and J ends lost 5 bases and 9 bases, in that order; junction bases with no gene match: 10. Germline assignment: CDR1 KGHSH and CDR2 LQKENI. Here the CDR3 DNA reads TGTGCCAGCTCAACGGGACAGTCTTTCATTGAGCAGTTCTTC. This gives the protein CASSTGQSFIEQFF. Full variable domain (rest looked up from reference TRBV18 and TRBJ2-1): NAGVMQNPRHLVRRRGQEARLRCSPMKGHSHVYWYRQLPEEGLKFMVYLQKENIIDESGMPKERFSAEFPKEGPSILRIQQVVRGDSAAYFCASSTGQSFIEQFFGPGTRLTVL.

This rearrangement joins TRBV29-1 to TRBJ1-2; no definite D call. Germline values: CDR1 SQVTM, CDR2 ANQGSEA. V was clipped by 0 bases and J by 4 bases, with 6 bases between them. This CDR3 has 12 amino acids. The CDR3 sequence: CSVEDPSYGYTF. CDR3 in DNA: TGCAGCGTTGAAGATCCCAGCTATGGCTACACCTTC. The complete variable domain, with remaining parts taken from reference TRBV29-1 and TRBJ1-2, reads SAVISQKPSRDICQRGTSLTIQCQVDSQVTMMFWYRQQPGQSLTLIATANQGSEATYESGFVIDKFPISRPNLTFSTLTVSNMSPEDSSIYLCSVEDPSYGYTFGSGTRLTVV.

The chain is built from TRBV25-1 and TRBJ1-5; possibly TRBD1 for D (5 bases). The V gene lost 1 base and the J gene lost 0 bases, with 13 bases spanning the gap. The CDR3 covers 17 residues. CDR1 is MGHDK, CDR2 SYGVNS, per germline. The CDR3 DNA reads TGTGCCAGCAGTGAATTTGGGGGGACTCATAGCAATCAGCCCCAGCATTTT. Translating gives CASSEFGGTHSNQPQHF.

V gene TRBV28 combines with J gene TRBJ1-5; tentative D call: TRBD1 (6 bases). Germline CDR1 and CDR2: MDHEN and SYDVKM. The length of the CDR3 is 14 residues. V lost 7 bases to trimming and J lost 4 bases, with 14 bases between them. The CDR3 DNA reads TGTGCCAGCAATACCGGGACACAAAATCAGCCCCAGCATTTT. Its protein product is CASNTGTQNQPQHF.

CDR3 coding DNA: TGTGCCACCAGCAGGGGTTTCCTCGGACAGCCTCCTAGGAGCACAGATACGCAGTATTTT. This translates into CATSRGFLGQPPRSTDTQYF. This rearrangement joins TRBV15 to TRBJ2-3, with TRBD1 as a possible D gene (6 bases). This CDR3 has 20 amino acids. From germline, CDR1 is LNHNV and CDR2 YYDKDF (reference sequence). Trimming took off 3 bases at V and 0 bases at J, with 25 bases between the two ends.

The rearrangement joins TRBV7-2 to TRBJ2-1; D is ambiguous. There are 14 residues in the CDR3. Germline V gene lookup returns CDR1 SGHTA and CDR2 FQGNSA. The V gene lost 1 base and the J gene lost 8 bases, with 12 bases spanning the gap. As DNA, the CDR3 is TGTGCCAGCAGCTTAGGTCGCCCCCGGGATGAGCAGTTCTTC. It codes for CASSLGRPRDEQFF.

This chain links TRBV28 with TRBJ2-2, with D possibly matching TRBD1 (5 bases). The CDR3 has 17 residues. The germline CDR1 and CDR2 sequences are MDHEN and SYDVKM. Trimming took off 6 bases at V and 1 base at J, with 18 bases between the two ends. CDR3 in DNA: TGTGCCAGCAGGGATAGGGCAGGGAAGGGGAACACCGGGGAGCTGTTTTTT. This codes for CASRDRAGKGNTGELFF.

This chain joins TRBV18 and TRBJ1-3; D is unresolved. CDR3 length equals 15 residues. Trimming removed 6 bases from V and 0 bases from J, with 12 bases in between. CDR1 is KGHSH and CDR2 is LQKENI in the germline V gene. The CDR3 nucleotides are TGTGCCAGCTCCCACCCACCGGGCTCTGGAAACACCATATATTTT. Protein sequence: CASSHPPGSGNTIYF.

The CDR3 bases are TGCAGCGTTGCCCAACCTAGGGGGGGGCTAAGGGGCGAGCAGTACTTC. Amino acid sequence: CSVAQPRGGLRGEQYF. The genes are TRBV29-1 and TRBJ2-7; a weak D match, TRBD2 (7 bases). The germline V gene encodes CDR1 SQVTM and CDR2 ANQGSEA. The CDR3 totals 16 residues. Between the trimmed V and J ends, which lost 4 bases and 6 bases, there was a span of 25 bases.

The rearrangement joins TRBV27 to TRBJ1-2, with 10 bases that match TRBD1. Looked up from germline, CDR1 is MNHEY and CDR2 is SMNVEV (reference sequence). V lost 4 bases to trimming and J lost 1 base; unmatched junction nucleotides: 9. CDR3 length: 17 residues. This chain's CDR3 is CASSSLTGTGVNYGYTF. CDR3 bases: TGTGCCAGCAGTTCCCTTACCGGGACAGGGGTTAACTATGGCTACACCTTC.

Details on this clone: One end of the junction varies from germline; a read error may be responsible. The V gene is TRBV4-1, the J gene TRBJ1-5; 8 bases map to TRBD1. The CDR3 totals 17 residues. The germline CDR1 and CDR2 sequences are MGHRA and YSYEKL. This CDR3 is CASSQEQGAAGNQPQHF. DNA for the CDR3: TGCGCCAGCAGTCAAGAGCAGGGGGCGGCGGGCAATCAGCCCCAGCATTTT.

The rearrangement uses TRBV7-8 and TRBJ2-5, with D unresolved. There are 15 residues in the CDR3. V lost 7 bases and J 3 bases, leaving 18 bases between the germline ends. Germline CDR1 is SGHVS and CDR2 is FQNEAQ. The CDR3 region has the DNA TGTGCCAGCACCGTGCATGGCGGTATAAAAGAGACCCAGTACTTC. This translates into CASTVHGGIKETQYF.

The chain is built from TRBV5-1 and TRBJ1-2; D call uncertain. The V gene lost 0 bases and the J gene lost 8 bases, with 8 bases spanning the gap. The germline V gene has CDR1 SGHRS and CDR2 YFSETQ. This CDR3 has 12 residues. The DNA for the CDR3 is TGCGCCAGCAGCTTGGAAGGAGGGGGCTACACCTTC. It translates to CASSLEGGGYTF.

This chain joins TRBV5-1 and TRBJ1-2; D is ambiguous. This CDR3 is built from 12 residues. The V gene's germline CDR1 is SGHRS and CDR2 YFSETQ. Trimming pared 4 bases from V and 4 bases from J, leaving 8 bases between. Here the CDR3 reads CASSADFYGYTF. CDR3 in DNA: TGCGCCAGCAGCGCAGATTTCTATGGCTACACCTTC. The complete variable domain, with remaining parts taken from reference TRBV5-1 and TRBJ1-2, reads KAGVTQTPRYLIKTRGQQVTLSCSPISGHRSVSWYQQTPGQGLQFLFEYFSETQRNKGNFPGRFSGRQFSNSRSEMNVSTLELGDSALYLCASSADFYGYTFGSGTRLTVV.

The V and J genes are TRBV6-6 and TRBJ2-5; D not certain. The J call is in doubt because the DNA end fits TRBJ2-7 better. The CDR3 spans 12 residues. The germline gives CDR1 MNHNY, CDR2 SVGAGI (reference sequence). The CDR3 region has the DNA TGTGCCAGCAGTTCCGACTCCTACGAGCAGTACTTC. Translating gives CASSSDSYEQYF.